The 9 T cell receptor beta chains reported below all come from one sample, sequenced in a study of T cells in Graves' hyperthyroidism and ophthalmopathy. Amplification of TCR beta CDR3 regions used RNA as the template. RT-PCR in the first round (using the HTBI primer set) targeted the TCR CDR3. TCRdb redid the calling of the multiplex PCR reads with MiXCR, one entry per CDR3 protein. The data show approximately 360,000 distinct CDR3 sequences, 25% seen once. Sequenced sample: blood. The source of these receptors is a man in his fifties with Graves' hyperthyroidism.

J is TRBJ2-5 and V is TRBV5-4; TRBD1 is a possible D gene (6 bases). V lost 5 bases to trimming and J lost 5 bases, with 19 bases between them. The CDR3 covers 15 residues. Germline assignment: CDR1 SGHNT and CDR2 YYREEE (reference sequence). CDR3 sequence reads: CASSREQGRGETQYF. In nucleotides, the CDR3 is TGTGCCAGCAGTCGAGAACAGGGAAGAGGGGAGACCCAGTACTTC.

The rearrangement joins TRBV7-6 to TRBJ1-2; 8 nucleotides line up with TRBD1. Germline V lookup: CDR1 SGHVS, CDR2 FNYEAQ. This CDR3 has 18 residues. Germline trimming cut 1 base from V and 4 bases from J; bases unmatched to any gene: 14. Here the CDR3 reads CASSLGKGRGRHGYGYTF. In DNA, the CDR3 is TGTGCCAGCAGCTTAGGAAAGGGCAGGGGGCGGCATGGCTATGGCTACACCTTC.

The chain is built from TRBV6-9 and TRBJ1-2, with D hard to call. V shed 4 bases and J shed 3 bases, with 24 bases lying between them. Germline V gene data show CDR1 as MNHGY and CDR2 as SVAAGI. The CDR3 consists of 18 residues. The CDR3 nucleotides read TGTGCCAGCAGTTCCAAGGGTGTTGGCCTAAACATTTACTATGGCTACACCTTC. Its protein is CASSSKGVGLNIYYGYTF.

V and J are TRBV15 and TRBJ2-2; possibly TRBD2 for D (7 bases). This CDR3 comprises 16 residues. CDR1 and CDR2 from the germline V gene are LNHNV and YYDKDF (reference sequence). The ends were cut back, 3 bases at V and 2 bases at J, with 13 bases in the middle. The CDR3 protein is CATSRRGGQNTGELFF. The CDR3 region has the DNA TGTGCCACCAGCAGGAGGGGGGGCCAAAACACCGGGGAGCTGTTTTTT.

CDR3 loop: CASSSMPGLAGDSDTQYF. The CDR3 DNA follows: TGTGCCAGCAGTTCAATGCCGGGACTAGCGGGAGATTCGGATACGCAGTATTTT. The chain employs TRBV6-2 or TRBV6-3 and TRBJ2-3; 14 bases map to TRBD2. The CDR3 is 18 residues long. J was trimmed by 6 bases and V by 4 bases; bases with no gene match: 12. Per germline, CDR1 MNHEY and CDR2 SVGEGT.

This clonotype was counted ten times or more. The chain joins TRBV6-1 to TRBJ1-1; D unclear. Trimming stripped 6 bases from V and 6 bases from J, with 14 bases between. CDR3 size: 13 residues. CDR1 is MNHNS and CDR2 is SASEGT in the germline V gene. CDR3 amino acids: CASRPPTRSEAFF. The CDR3 region has the DNA TGTGCCAGCAGACCTCCCACCAGGTCTGAAGCTTTCTTT.

This clonotype was seen at least ten times. The genes are TRBV18 and TRBJ2-5; perhaps TRBD2 as D (5 bases). The length of the CDR3 is 13 residues. V gave up 6 bases and J gave up 0 bases, with 8 bases separating them. Germline CDR1 is KGHSH and CDR2 is LQKENI. The CDR3 sequence: CASSRGYQETQYF. In nucleotides, the CDR3 is TGTGCCAGCTCCAGAGGGTACCAAGAGACCCAGTACTTC.

This chain joins TRBV24-1 and TRBJ1-2; 7 nucleotides line up with TRBD1. This CDR3 region has 15 residues. Germline values: CDR1 KGHDR, CDR2 SFDVKD. With 3 bases clipped from V and 7 bases from J, the junction kept 10 bases outside the gene matches. CDR3 amino acids: CATSDRFQGVGGYTF. The DNA for the CDR3 is TGTGCCACCAGTGATCGGTTTCAGGGGGTCGGTGGCTACACCTTC.

The chain joins TRBV7-6 to TRBJ2-1, with D perhaps TRBD1 or TRBD2 (5 bases each). V dropped 4 bases and J dropped 8 bases, with 27 bases sitting between them. The CDR3 runs to 18 residues. Germline CDR1 is SGHVS and CDR2 is FNYEAQ. The CDR3 sequence is CASSSPTRDPGGSDEQFF. CDR3 nucleotides: TGTGCCAGCAGCTCTCCTACCCGGGACCCAGGAGGCTCGGATGAGCAGTTCTTC.